The clone carrying this T cell receptor (beta chain) was found a few times. What it binds is unknown. This record belongs to a study of vaccination and CD4 T cells after COVID-19. The treatment denotes: roughly 11-day PBMC culture with coronavirus spike peptide pools or control peptides (ViraFEST assay). Once peptide pools had expanded antigen-specific T cells, ViraFEST sequenced TCRs. Deletions cut 5 bases from V and 5 bases from J, with 8 bases between. Germline V gene data show CDR1 as SGHTA and CDR2 as FQGNSA. The CDR3 totals 12 residues. The Oncomine TCR Beta short-read assay was applied to DNA of cultured CD4+ T cells. A single record per CDR3 protein comes from TCRdb applying MiXCR to the PCR reads. Among 25,000 to 30,000 distinct CDR3 sequences listed, 62% were seen once.

The receptor comes from a human donor who received a COVID-19 vaccine. This chain uses TRBV7-2 with TRBJ2-3, with D maybe TRBD1 (6 bases). The source was CD4+ T cells from blood, cultured in vitro, collected after SARS-CoV-2 vaccination. As DNA, the CDR3 is TGTGCCAGCAGCCTACAGGGAGATACGCAGTATTTT. Residues: CASSLQGDTQYF.